Shown below are 23 T cell receptor beta chains from a single sample sequenced in a study of control samples from healthy donors and cancer patients. Data came from immunoSEQ multiplex PCR; TCRdb stores just in-frame clones and leaves some out. The sample lists 120,000 or so clones; under 95% were seen once. Specimen: PBMCs. The receptor source for this set is a middle-aged man with head and neck cancer.

This CDR3 reads CASSQDRGATIYF. The CDR3 DNA reads TGCGCCAGCAGCCAAGATCGGGGAGCCACCATATATTTT. The chain carries TRBV4-1 and TRBJ1-3; D not certain. The CDR3 is 13 residues long. Trimming pared 0 bases from V and 9 bases from J, leaving 9 bases between. The germline CDR1 and CDR2 sequences are MGHRA and YSYEKL.

This chain joins TRBV27 and TRBJ2-7; D is possibly TRBD1 or TRBD2 (5 bases each). Germline CDR1 is MNHEY and CDR2 is SMNVEV (reference sequence). V was clipped by 8 bases and J by 6 bases, with 17 bases between them. This CDR3 contains 13 residues. The CDR3 spells CASSRGFQTEQYF. The CDR3 DNA reads TGTGCCAGCTCCCGGGGCTTCCAAACCGAGCAGTACTTC.

The chain recombines TRBV11-2 with TRBJ1-3; tentative D call: TRBD1 (5 bases). This CDR3 spans 11 amino acids. V gave up 8 bases and J gave up 6 bases, with 8 bases separating them. Germline V gives CDR1 SGHAT, CDR2 FQNNGV. The chain's CDR3 is CASGDVNTIYF. For the CDR3, the DNA is TGTGCCAGCGGGGACGTAAACACCATATATTTT.

This sequence joins TRBV19 and TRBJ1-2; 9 nucleotides match TRBD1. Germline V gene lookup returns CDR1 LNHDA and CDR2 SQIVND (reference sequence). With 3 bases clipped from V and 6 bases from J, the junction kept 14 bases outside the gene matches. The CDR3 is 17 residues long. The CDR3 DNA follows: TGTGCCAGTAGTATTTCCGGGACAGGGAGGTCAATCCATGGCTACACCTTC. Protein: CASSISGTGRSIHGYTF.

The genes are TRBV7-9 and TRBJ2-3; 8 nucleotides align to TRBD1. V shed 5 bases, J shed 5 bases, and the junction held 6 bases outside the gene matches. Germline V gene lookup returns CDR1 SEHNR and CDR2 FQNEAQ (reference sequence). The CDR3 spans 14 residues. The CDR3 loop reads CASSPRQGLDTQYF. The CDR3 DNA reads as TGTGCCAGCAGCCCTAGACAGGGGCTAGATACGCAGTATTTT.

The rearrangement uses TRBV19 and TRBJ2-1, with TRBD2 as a possible D gene (5 bases). The CDR3 spans 16 residues. CDR1 is LNHDA, CDR2 SQIVND, per germline (reference sequence). Trimming cost V 3 bases and J 2 bases, with 14 bases left between them. DNA for the CDR3: TGTGCCAGTAGTATTGAGGGCAGAAATACCTACAATGAGCAGTTCTTC. It specifies CASSIEGRNTYNEQFF.

The chain recombines TRBV7-9 with TRBJ1-5; D gene unclear. CDR3 size: 13 residues. Trimming stripped 3 bases from V and 4 bases from J, with 7 bases between. CDR1 and CDR2 from the germline V gene are SEHNR and FQNEAQ (reference sequence). CDR3 region: CASSFVANQPQHF. CDR3 nucleotides: TGTGCCAGCAGCTTCGTGGCGAATCAGCCCCAGCATTTT.

The genes are TRBV7-9 and TRBJ2-1; weak D call: TRBD2 (6 bases). Trimming pared 11 bases from V and 2 bases from J, leaving 16 bases between. CDR3 length: 14 residues. From germline, CDR1 is SEHNR and CDR2 FQNEAQ (reference sequence). The CDR3 DNA reads as TGTGCCGGAAGGCTTCCGGGAGCCTACAATGAGCAGTTCTTC. As protein: CAGRLPGAYNEQFF.

The chain employs TRBV7-2 and TRBJ2-5, with D maybe TRBD2 (5 bases). Germline V CDR1 and CDR2: SGHTA, FQGNSA. The CDR3 runs to 14 residues. With 1 base removed from V and 7 bases from J, the gap between germline ends came to 13 bases. The CDR3 DNA sequence: TGTGCCAGCAGCTTAGAACTAGTAGTTGGGACCCAGTACTTC. Protein: CASSLELVVGTQYF.

This chain connects TRBV5-1 to TRBJ2-5, with D unclear. V shed 5 bases and J shed 5 bases, with 4 bases lying between them. The CDR3 is 10 residues long. Looked up from germline, CDR1 is SGHRS and CDR2 is YFSETQ. This CDR3 reads CASRAETQYF. CDR3 in DNA: TGCGCCAGCAGGGCGGAGACCCAGTACTTC.

In regard to this clone: Other DNA sequences from this sample encode an identical CDR3 as well. The chain carries TRBV15 and TRBJ2-1; 8 bases line up with TRBD2. Looked up from germline, CDR1 is LNHNV and CDR2 is YYDKDF (reference sequence). CDR3 size: 15 residues. J was trimmed by 0 bases and V by 5 bases; bases with no gene match: 3. The CDR3 coding sequence is TGTGCCACCAGCCGGGGGGGGAGCTCCTACAATGAGCAGTTCTTC. It yields the protein CATSRGGSSYNEQFF.

The chain couples TRBV11-2 to TRBJ1-2; possibly TRBD1 for D (5 bases). The germline CDR1 and CDR2 sequences are SGHAT and FQNNGV. This CDR3 has 12 residues. Trimming stripped 4 bases from V and 6 bases from J, with 9 bases between. CDR3 amino acids: CASSSEGDGYTF. CDR3 nucleotides: TGTGCCAGCAGCTCGGAAGGGGATGGCTACACCTTC.

V gene TRBV18 combines with J gene TRBJ1-5, with 9 bases aligning to TRBD1. Germline values: CDR1 KGHSH, CDR2 LQKENI. With V trimmed by 3 bases and J by 7 bases, 4 bases remained unmatched. The CDR3 is made up of 14 amino acids. The CDR3, as DNA: TGTGCCAGCTCACCCGGGACAGGGTCACAGCCCCAGCATTTT. Protein product: CASSPGTGSQPQHF.

The CDR3 DNA sequence: TGTGCCAGCATGGCGGGGGGGCCCGGGAATGAGCAGTTCTTC. Translating gives CASMAGGPGNEQFF. V is TRBV5-4 and J is TRBJ2-1; 9 bases are shared with TRBD2. The CDR3 runs to 14 residues. V shed 6 bases, J shed 7 bases, and the junction held 8 bases outside the gene matches. Germline V CDR1 and CDR2: SGHNT, YYREEE (reference sequence).

The rearrangement joins TRBV18 to TRBJ2-1; D is possibly TRBD1 (6 bases). This CDR3 spans 14 amino acids. Between the trimmed V and J ends, which lost 2 bases and 9 bases, there was a span of 14 bases. Germline V lookup: CDR1 KGHSH, CDR2 LQKENI. CDR3 sequence (DNA): TGTGCCAGCTCACCAACCGGAACAGGGATTGAGCAGTTCTTC. Protein: CASSPTGTGIEQFF.

V is TRBV3-1 (or the pseudogene TRBV3-2) and J is TRBJ2-7; 9 nucleotides align to TRBD1. The V and J ends lost 4 bases and 6 bases, in that order; junction bases with no gene match: 7. The CDR3 has 14 amino acids. Germline V CDR1 and CDR2: LGHDT, YNNKEL (reference sequence). The chain's CDR3 is CASSRNRGLSEQYF. DNA of the CDR3: TGTGCCAGCAGCCGTAACAGGGGGCTTAGCGAGCAGTACTTC.

This clone was seen a single time. The chain uses TRBV15 and TRBJ1-5; D not resolved. The CDR3 has 13 amino acids. Germline V CDR1 and CDR2: LNHNV, YYDKDF (reference sequence). V gave up 8 bases and J gave up 2 bases, with 10 bases separating them. CDR3 in amino acids: CATGSSGNQPQHF. The CDR3 DNA sequence: TGTGCCACCGGGAGTTCGGGCAATCAGCCCCAGCATTTT.

The V and J genes are TRBV9 and TRBJ1-1; 7 bases are a match to TRBD1. Germline lookup yields CDR1 SGDLS and CDR2 YYNGEE. With V trimmed by 4 bases and J by 3 bases, 9 bases remained unmatched. The CDR3 loop spans 15 amino acids. The CDR3 coding sequence is TGTGCCAGCAGCCCCCGACAGGGACCGGACACTGAAGCTTTCTTT. Translated, it gives CASSPRQGPDTEAFF.

The gene calls are TRBV4-1 and TRBJ1-2; no firm D call. The length of the CDR3 is 13 residues. From germline, CDR1 is MGHRA and CDR2 YSYEKL. V shed 4 bases and J shed 8 bases, with 14 bases lying between them. Here the CDR3 DNA reads TGCGCCAGCAGCCTACGAGAATCCCAGGGCTACACCTTC. Translated: CASSLRESQGYTF.

The rearrangement joins TRBV4-3 to TRBJ2-7; unclear D gene. V lost 0 bases and J 4 bases, leaving 4 bases between the germline ends. CDR3 length equals 12 residues. Germline V CDR1 and CDR2: LGHNA, YSLEER. The CDR3 protein is CASSQDPYEQYF. The DNA of the CDR3 is TGCGCCAGCAGCCAAGATCCTTACGAGCAGTACTTC.

The sample holds a few counts of this clone. This sequence joins TRBV4-3 and TRBJ2-7; tentative D call: TRBD1 (6 bases). Trimming took off 1 base at V and 4 bases at J, with 20 bases between the two ends. CDR1 is LGHNA, CDR2 YSLEER, per germline. This CDR3 is 17 amino acids long. DNA of the CDR3: TGCGCCAGCAGCCAAGCTCCTCCCCGGGACAAATTTTACGAGCAGTACTTC. Translating gives CASSQAPPRDKFYEQYF.

V usage is TRBV13 and J usage is TRBJ2-2; D tentatively reads TRBD1 or TRBD2 (5 bases each). V was clipped by 3 bases and J by 2 bases, with 10 bases between them. Germline V gene lookup returns CDR1 PRHDT and CDR2 FYEKMQ (reference sequence). The CDR3 is made up of 15 amino acids. The CDR3 nucleotides are TGTGCCAGCAGCTTCCGGGGCCGAAACACCGGGGAGCTGTTTTTT. Translated: CASSFRGRNTGELFF.

The chain is built from TRBV2 and TRBJ1-6; TRBD1 matches at 9 bases. Germline CDR1 and CDR2: SNHLY and FYNNEI. Trimming at V came to 6 bases and at J to 7 bases, leaving 7 bases not matched to a gene. The CDR3 spans 15 residues. For the CDR3, the DNA is TGTGCCAGCAGAATGACCGGGACAGGGAATTCACCCCTCCACTTT. Translated: CASRMTGTGNSPLHF.